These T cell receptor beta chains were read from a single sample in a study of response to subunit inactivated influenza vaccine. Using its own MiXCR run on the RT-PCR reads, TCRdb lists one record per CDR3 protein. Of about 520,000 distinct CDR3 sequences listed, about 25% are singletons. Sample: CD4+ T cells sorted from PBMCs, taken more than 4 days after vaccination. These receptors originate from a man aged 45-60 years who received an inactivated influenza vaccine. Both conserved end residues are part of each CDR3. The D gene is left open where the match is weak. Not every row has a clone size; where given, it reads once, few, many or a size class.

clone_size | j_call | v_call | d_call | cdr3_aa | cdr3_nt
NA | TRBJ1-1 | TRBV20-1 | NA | CSARVGTKNTEAFF | TGCAGTGCTAGAGTTGGGACAAAGAACACTGAAGCTTTCTTT
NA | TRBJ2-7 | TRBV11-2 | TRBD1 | CASSPLQGAGEQYF | TGTGCCAGCAGCCCCCTCCAGGGGGCAGGAGAGCAGTACTTC
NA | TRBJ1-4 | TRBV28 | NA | CASGRQIDKLFF | TGTGCCAGCGGCAGGCAAATTGATAAACTGTTTTTT
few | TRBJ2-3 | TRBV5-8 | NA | CASSDLLVKGSDTQYF | TGTGCCAGCAGCGATCTGTTGGTCAAGGGATCAGATACGCAGTATTTT
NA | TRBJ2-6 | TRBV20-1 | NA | CSARDYSGANVLTF | TGCAGTGCTAGAGATTACTCTGGGGCCAACGTCCTGACTTTC
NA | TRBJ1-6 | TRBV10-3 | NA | CAISEFGTGNSPLHF | TGTGCCATCAGTGAGTTCGGGACGGGAAATTCACCCCTCCACTTT
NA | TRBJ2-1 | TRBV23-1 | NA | CASSKPGASRESGEQFF | TGCGCCAGCAGTAAACCGGGGGCCTCTAGGGAATCCGGTGAGCAGTTCTTC
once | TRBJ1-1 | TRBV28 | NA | CASRTRTSTLGTEAFF | TGTGCCAGCAGGACTAGGACGAGCACCCTCGGCACTGAAGCTTTCTTT
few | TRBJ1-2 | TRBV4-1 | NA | CASSQIGAGANYGYTF | TGCGCCAGCAGCCAGATCGGGGCAGGAGCTAACTATGGCTACACCTTC
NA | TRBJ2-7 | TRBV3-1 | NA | CASSQGGLFSYEQYF | TGTGCCAGCAGCCAAGGGGGACTCTTCTCCTACGAGCAGTACTTC
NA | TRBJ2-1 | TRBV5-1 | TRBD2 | CASSLAREGRWNEQFF | TGCGCCAGCAGCTTGGCGCGGGAGGGCCGTTGGAATGAGCAGTTCTTC
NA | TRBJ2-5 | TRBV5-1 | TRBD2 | CASSSRRAGVLQKTQYF | TGCGCCAGCAGCTCCCGGCGGGCGGGGGTGCTGCAAAAGACCCAGTACTTC
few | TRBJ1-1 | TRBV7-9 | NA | CASSLEKPGLNTEAFF | TGTGCCAGCAGCTTAGAGAAACCAGGGTTGAACACTGAAGCTTTCTTT
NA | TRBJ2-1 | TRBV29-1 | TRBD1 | CSVEGTGISYNEQFF | TGCAGCGTTGAAGGGACAGGGATTTCCTACAATGAGCAGTTCTTC
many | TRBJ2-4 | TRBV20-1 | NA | CSAREDSLAKNIQYF | TGCAGTGCTAGAGAGGACAGTCTAGCCAAAAACATTCAGTACTTC
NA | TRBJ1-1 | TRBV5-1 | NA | CASSLPGYTEAFF | TGCGCCAGCAGCTTGCCGGGGTACACTGAAGCTTTCTTT
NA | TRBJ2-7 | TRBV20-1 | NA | CSARDDGGPSSYEQYF | TGCAGTGCTAGGGATGATGGGGGGCCGAGCTCCTACGAGCAGTACTTC
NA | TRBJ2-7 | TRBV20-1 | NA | CSARVAQLQEQYF | TGCAGTGCTAGAGTGGCACAGCTGCAGGAGCAGTACTTC
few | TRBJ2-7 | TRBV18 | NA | CASSRNRDEQYF | TGTGCCAGCTCACGCAACAGGGACGAGCAGTACTTC
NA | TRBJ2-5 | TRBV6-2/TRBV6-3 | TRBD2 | CTSGRVRETQYF | TGTACCTCCGGGAGGGTGAGAGAGACCCAGTACTTC
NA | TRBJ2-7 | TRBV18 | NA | CASSPYSSYEQYF | TGTGCCAGCTCACCTTATAGCTCCTACGAGCAGTACTTC
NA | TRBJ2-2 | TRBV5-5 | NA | CASSLVHRATGELFF | TGTGCCAGCAGCTTGGTACACAGAGCCACCGGGGAGCTGTTTTTT
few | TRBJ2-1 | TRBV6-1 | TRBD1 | CASSTGTGGRGTQFF | TGTGCCAGCAGTACCGGGACAGGGGGCCGTGGTACGCAGTTCTTC
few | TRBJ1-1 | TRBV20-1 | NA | CSARVLLNTEAFF | TGCAGTGCTAGAGTACTCCTAAACACTGAAGCTTTCTTT
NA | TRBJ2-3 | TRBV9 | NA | CASSERDRDTQYF | TGTGCCAGCAGCGAGCGGGACAGAGATACGCAGTATTTT
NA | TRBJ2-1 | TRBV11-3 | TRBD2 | CASSPGRGEYNEQFF | TGTGCCAGCAGCCCCGGGAGGGGGGAGTACAATGAGCAGTTCTTC
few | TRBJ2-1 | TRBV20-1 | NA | CSAGADRREFVYNEQFF | TGCAGTGCTGGGGCAGACAGGCGGGAGTTCGTCTACAATGAGCAGTTCTTC
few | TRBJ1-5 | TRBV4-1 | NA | CASSQVTVDNQPQHF | TGCGCCAGCAGCCAAGTTACAGTGGACAATCAGCCCCAGCATTTT
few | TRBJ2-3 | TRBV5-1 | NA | CASSWTLGDTQYF | TGCGCCAGCAGCTGGACCCTCGGGGATACGCAGTATTTT
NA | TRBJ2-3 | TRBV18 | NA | CASSPAHGDTQYF | TGTGCCAGCTCACCGGCTCATGGGGATACGCAGTATTTT
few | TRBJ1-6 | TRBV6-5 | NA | CASSLQGLTSPLHF | TGTGCCAGCAGTCTACAGGGTTTGACTTCACCCCTCCACTTT